These 19 T cell receptor beta chains were all obtained from the same sample, sequenced in a study of somatic mutations in cytotoxic T cells in rheumatoid arthritis. TCRdb's table, derived via immunoSEQ multiplex PCR, lists solely in-frame clones and lacks some. The table shows some 11,000 clones, with just under 85% occurring only once. The sequencing sample was made of CD8+ T cells sorted from blood. The receptor set was obtained from a woman aged 60 to 75 with rheumatoid arthritis.

This chain uses TRBV6-1 with TRBJ2-3; tentatively, D is TRBD2 (6 bases). With 6 bases removed from V and 0 bases from J, the gap between germline ends came to 13 bases. Germline V gene sequence: CDR1 MNHNS, CDR2 SASEGT. The CDR3 is 15 amino acids. The CDR3 DNA follows: TGTGCCAGCAGCGAACTAGCTTCTAGCACAGATACGCAGTATTTT. Translating gives CASSELASSTDTQYF.

V usage is TRBV7-6 and J usage is TRBJ1-1; 8 bases line up with TRBD1. Germline CDR1 reads SGHVS; CDR2 reads FNYEAQ. CDR3 length: 11 amino acids. The J segment lost 10 bases and the V segment lost 4 bases, leaving 2 bases of the junction unmatched. In nucleotides, the CDR3 is TGTGCCAGCAGCTCTGGGACAGGAGCTTTCTTT. Translated, it gives CASSSGTGAFF.

V is TRBV6-5 and J is TRBJ2-7, with TRBD2 identical over 7 bases. Germline CDR1 is MNHEY and CDR2 is SVGAGI. Losses at the gene ends were 6 bases for V and 3 bases for J; bases not matched to a gene: 8. The CDR3 runs 14 residues. As DNA, the CDR3 is TGTGCCAGCAGAAAGTGGGCGGGAGACTACGAGCAGTACTTC. This encodes CASRKWAGDYEQYF.

In its sample, this clone was seen a few times. The chain is built from TRBV7-9 and TRBJ1-1; 11 nucleotides agree with TRBD1. V lost 5 bases and J lost 1; bases outside the gene matches: 3. CDR1 and CDR2 from the germline V gene are SEHNR and FQNEAQ (reference sequence). This CDR3 is built from 15 residues. CDR3: CASSTGQGANTEAFF. CDR3 sequence (DNA): TGTGCCAGCAGCACTGGACAGGGGGCGAACACTGAAGCTTTCTTT. Looking up the rest from reference TRBV7-9 and TRBJ1-1 gives the full variable domain: DTGVSQNPRHKITKRGQNVTFRCDPISEHNRLYWYRQTLGQGPEFLTYFQNEAQLEKSRLLSDRFSAERPKGSFSTLEIQRTEQGDSAMYLCASSTGQGANTEAFFGQGTRLTVV.

This clone has more than one count but fewer than ten. The chain has TRBV19 and TRBJ2-2; no definite D call. This CDR3 region has 18 residues. In germline, CDR1 is LNHDA, CDR2 SQIVND (reference sequence). V lost 1 base and J 3 bases, leaving 18 bases between the germline ends. Here the CDR3 DNA reads TGTGCCAGTAGTATAGGTAACAGCCCCACGTTGGACACCGGGGAGCTGTTTTTT. Its protein is CASSIGNSPTLDTGELFF.

The chain uses TRBV19 and TRBJ2-2; D gene ambiguous. The CDR3 is made up of 11 amino acids. Germline V CDR1 and CDR2: LNHDA, SQIVND (reference sequence). The V end lost 7 bases, the J end lost 4 bases, and 4 bases lay between the germline ends. CDR3 nucleotide sequence: TGTGCCAGTACCATCACCGGGGAGCTGTTTTTT. Protein: CASTITGELFF.

The chain has TRBV7-9 and TRBJ2-7; D gene ambiguous. Germline loops: CDR1 SEHNR, CDR2 FQNEAQ (reference sequence). Trimming shortened V by 5 bases and J by 8 bases, and 19 bases separated the two germline ends. CDR3 length: 14 residues. CDR3 DNA sequence: TGTGCCAGCAGCCCAAGCCCGTCCCCGCTGCAGCAGTACTTC. Its translation: CASSPSPSPLQQYF.

J is TRBJ2-1 and V is TRBV6-5, with TRBD1 identical over 9 bases. Germline CDR1 MNHEY, CDR2 SVGAGI. The length of the CDR3 is 11 residues. J was trimmed by 15 bases and V by 2 bases; bases with no gene match: 2. CDR3 amino acids: CASSYGTGTFF. The CDR3 DNA is TGTGCCAGCAGTTACGGGACAGGGACGTTCTTC.

The chain links TRBV5-8 to TRBJ2-7; possibly TRBD2 for D (5 bases). CDR1 is SGHTS and CDR2 is YDEGEE in the germline V gene. Deletions cut 2 bases from V and 2 bases from J, with 14 bases between. The CDR3 is 15 amino acids. Here the CDR3 DNA reads TGTGCCAGCAGCTTCGGCGTTCTAGCAGCCTACGAGCAGTACTTC. It yields the protein CASSFGVLAAYEQYF. Together with reference TRBV5-8 and TRBJ2-7, the CDR3 gives the full variable domain: EAGVTQSPTHLIKTRGQQATLRCSPISGHTSVYWYQQALGLGLQFLLWYDEGEERNRGNFPPRFSGRQFPNYSSELNVNALELEDSALYLCASSFGVLAAYEQYFGPGTRLTVT.

The genes are TRBV19 and TRBJ1-1, with D tentatively TRBD1 (5 bases). V lost 3 bases and J lost 1, with 12 bases in between. The CDR3 totals 15 residues. Germline CDR1 LNHDA, CDR2 SQIVND (reference sequence). The CDR3 DNA sequence: TGTGCCAGTAGTATGGCAGGGATTCCGAACACTGAAGCTTTCTTT. It encodes CASSMAGIPNTEAFF.

This clone was seen a few times. This chain links TRBV6-1 with TRBJ2-7, with a tentative D call TRBD1 (5 bases). With 1 base removed from V and 3 bases from J, the gap between germline ends came to 7 bases. Germline-derived CDR1 and CDR2 are MNHNS and SASEGT. The CDR3 is made up of 13 amino acids. The CDR3 region is CASSEGTFYEQYF. In nucleotides, the CDR3 is TGTGCCAGCAGTGAAGGGACATTCTACGAGCAGTACTTC.

The chain uses TRBV28 and TRBJ2-7, with 11 nucleotides matching TRBD2. Germline CDR1 is MDHEN and CDR2 is SYDVKM. CDR3 length equals 22 residues. Unmatched junction bases numbered 22, after V lost 3 bases and J lost 0 bases. The CDR3 sequence: CASSFPSIHGAASGRSSYEQYF. As DNA, the CDR3 is TGTGCCAGCAGTTTTCCCTCCATCCACGGGGCCGCTAGCGGGAGGAGCTCCTACGAGCAGTACTTC.

The gene calls are TRBV28 and TRBJ2-5; TRBD2 aligns across 8 bases. Germline loops: CDR1 MDHEN, CDR2 SYDVKM. This CDR3 is 16 amino acids long. The J segment lost 5 bases and the V segment lost 4 bases, leaving 12 bases of the junction unmatched. The CDR3 region has the DNA TGTGCCAGCAGTTACTTCCGGGAGGGGGACGGGGAGACCCAGTACTTC. Amino acid sequence: CASSYFREGDGETQYF.

The rearrangement uses TRBV6-4 and TRBJ2-4; 9 nucleotides align to TRBD1. Germline V CDR1 and CDR2: MRHNA, SNTAGT. Germline trimming cut 1 base from V and 5 bases from J; bases unmatched to any gene: 6. CDR3 length: 16 amino acids. The CDR3 DNA is TGTGCCAGCAGTGACTATTCACAGGGGGCTGAAAACATTCAGTACTTC. This codes for CASSDYSQGAENIQYF.

The rearrangement joins TRBV27 to TRBJ2-5, with a possible D match to TRBD1 (6 bases). The tail of the sequence fits TRBJ2-7 better, so the J call may be wrong. Germline V lookup: CDR1 MNHEY, CDR2 SMNVEV (reference sequence). This CDR3 is built from 14 residues. This CDR3 reads CASSLDGTPYEQYF. CDR3 bases: TGTGCCAGCAGTTTGGACGGGACACCCTACGAGCAGTACTTC.

The genes are TRBV9 and TRBJ2-1, with D unresolved. CDR1 is SGDLS, CDR2 YYNGEE, per germline. V gave up 0 bases and J gave up 0 bases, with 13 bases separating them. The CDR3 covers 17 residues. This CDR3 is CASSVGAAYSSYNEQFF. Written as DNA, the CDR3 is TGTGCCAGCAGCGTAGGGGCAGCTTACAGCTCCTACAATGAGCAGTTCTTC.

This chain connects TRBV2 to TRBJ2-7; D gene ambiguous. V gave up 5 bases and J gave up 0 bases, with 8 bases separating them. The CDR3 contains 13 residues. Germline lookup yields CDR1 SNHLY and CDR2 FYNNEI. CDR3 nucleotides: TGTGCCAGCAGTCACTACGCCTCCTACGAGCAGTACTTC. Translated, it gives CASSHYASYEQYF.

A few counts support this clone. The J gene is TRBJ1-5, the V gene TRBV15; a possible D gene is TRBD1 (5 bases). V lost 8 bases, J lost 7 bases, and 18 bases lay in between. This CDR3 has 14 amino acids. Germline values: CDR1 LNHNV, CDR2 YYDKDF (reference sequence). CDR3 in amino acids: CATRQTQGMQPQHF. In DNA, the CDR3 is TGTGCCACCCGACAAACTCAGGGAATGCAGCCCCAGCATTTT.

The chain couples TRBV9 to TRBJ2-2; no firm D call. With 0 bases removed from V and 7 bases from J, the gap between germline ends came to 4 bases. Looked up from germline, CDR1 is SGDLS and CDR2 is YYNGEE. This CDR3 has 12 amino acids. The CDR3 coding sequence is TGTGCCAGCAGCGTAGAATACGGGGAGCTGTTTTTT. It specifies CASSVEYGELFF. The variable domain in full, completed from reference TRBV9 and TRBJ2-2, reads DSGVTQTPKHLITATGQRVTLRCSPRSGDLSVYWYQQSLDQGLQFLIQYYNGEERAKGNILERFSAQQFPDLHSELNLSSLELGDSALYFCASSVEYGELFFGEGSRLTVL.